The entry below describes one T cell receptor beta chain. Assay used: immunoSEQ multiplex PCR; TCRdb lists only in-frame clones, some missing. Of approximately 110,000 clones listed, 91% are singletons. The data were obtained in a study of T cell changes during pregnancy in multiple sclerosis. Trimming at V came to 4 bases and at J to 3 bases, leaving 5 bases not matched to a gene. This CDR3 has 15 amino acids. The germline gives CDR1 MRHNA, CDR2 SNTAGT. The V and J genes are TRBV6-4 and TRBJ2-2; 7 bases align to TRBD2. This specimen was peripheral blood, taken after pregnancy. The source of this sequence is a female donor with multiple sclerosis, enrolled in a pregnancy study. CDR3 region: CASSASSGYTGELFF. For the CDR3, the DNA is TGTGCCAGCAGTGCGTCTAGCGGATACACCGGGGAGCTGTTTTTT.